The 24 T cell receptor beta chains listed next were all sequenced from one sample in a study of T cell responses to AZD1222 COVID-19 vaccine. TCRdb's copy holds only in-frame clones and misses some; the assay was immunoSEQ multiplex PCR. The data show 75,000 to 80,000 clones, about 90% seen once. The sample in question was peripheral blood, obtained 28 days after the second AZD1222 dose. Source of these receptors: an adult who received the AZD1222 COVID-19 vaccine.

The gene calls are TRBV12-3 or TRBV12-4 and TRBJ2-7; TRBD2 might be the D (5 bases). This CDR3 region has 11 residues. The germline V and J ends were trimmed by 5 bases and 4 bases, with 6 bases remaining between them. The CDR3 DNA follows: TGTGCCAGCAGTCGGGGTTACGAGCAGTACTTC. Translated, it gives CASSRGYEQYF.

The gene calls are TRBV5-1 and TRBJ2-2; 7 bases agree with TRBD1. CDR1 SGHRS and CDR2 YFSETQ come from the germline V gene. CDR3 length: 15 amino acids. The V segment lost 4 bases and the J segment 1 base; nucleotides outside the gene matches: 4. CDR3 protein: CASSQGGLNTGELFF. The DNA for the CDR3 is TGCGCCAGCAGCCAAGGGGGCCTGAACACCGGGGAGCTGTTTTTT.

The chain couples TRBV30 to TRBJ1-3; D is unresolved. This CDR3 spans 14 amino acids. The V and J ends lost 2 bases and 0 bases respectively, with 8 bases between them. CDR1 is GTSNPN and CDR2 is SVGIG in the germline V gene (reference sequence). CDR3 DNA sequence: TGTGCCTGGAGTAGTAAGAGCTCTGGAAACACCATATATTTT. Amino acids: CAWSSKSSGNTIYF. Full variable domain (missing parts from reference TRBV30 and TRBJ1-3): SQTIHQWPATLVQPVGSPLSLECTVEGTSNPNLYWYRQAAGRGLQLLFYSVGIGQISSEVPQNLSASRPQDRQFILSSKKLLLSDSGFYLCAWSSKSSGNTIYFGEGSWLTVV.

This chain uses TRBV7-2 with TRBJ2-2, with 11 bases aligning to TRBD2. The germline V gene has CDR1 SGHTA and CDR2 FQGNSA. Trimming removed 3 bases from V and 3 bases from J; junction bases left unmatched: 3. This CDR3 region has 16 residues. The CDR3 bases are TGTGCCAGCAGCTTCGCTAGCGGGGGGTACACCGGGGAGCTGTTTTTT. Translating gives CASSFASGGYTGELFF.

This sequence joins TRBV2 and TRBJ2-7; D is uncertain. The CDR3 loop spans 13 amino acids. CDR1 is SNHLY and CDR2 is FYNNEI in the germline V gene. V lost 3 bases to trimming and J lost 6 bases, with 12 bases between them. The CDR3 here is CASSDGPVGEQYF. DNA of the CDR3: TGTGCCAGCAGTGATGGGCCAGTGGGCGAGCAGTACTTC.

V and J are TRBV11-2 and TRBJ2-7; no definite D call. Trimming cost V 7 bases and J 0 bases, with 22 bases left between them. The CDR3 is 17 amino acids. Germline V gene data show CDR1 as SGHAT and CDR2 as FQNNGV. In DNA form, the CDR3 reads TGTGCCAGCATCCAAGGGTTCGGTACCTTGAGCTCCTACGAGCAGTACTTC. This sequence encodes CASIQGFGTLSSYEQYF. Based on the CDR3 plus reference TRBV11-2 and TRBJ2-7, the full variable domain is EAGVAQSPRYKIIEKRQSVAFWCNPISGHATLYWYQQILGQGPKLLIQFQNNGVVDDSQLPKDRFSAERLKGVDSTLKIQPAKLEDSAVYLCASIQGFGTLSSYEQYFGPGTRLTVT.

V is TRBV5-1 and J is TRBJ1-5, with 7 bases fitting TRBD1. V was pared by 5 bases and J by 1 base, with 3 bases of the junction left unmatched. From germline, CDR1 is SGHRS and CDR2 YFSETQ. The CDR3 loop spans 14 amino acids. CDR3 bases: TGCGCCAGCAGGCCGGACAGGAGCAATCAGCCCCAGCATTTT. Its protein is CASRPDRSNQPQHF.

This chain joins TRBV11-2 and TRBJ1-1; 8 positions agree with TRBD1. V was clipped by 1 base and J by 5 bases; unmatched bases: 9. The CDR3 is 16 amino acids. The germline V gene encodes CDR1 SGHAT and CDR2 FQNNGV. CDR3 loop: CASSLGTGGLLTEAFF. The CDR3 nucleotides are TGTGCCAGCAGCTTAGGTACAGGGGGTCTTTTAACTGAAGCTTTCTTT.

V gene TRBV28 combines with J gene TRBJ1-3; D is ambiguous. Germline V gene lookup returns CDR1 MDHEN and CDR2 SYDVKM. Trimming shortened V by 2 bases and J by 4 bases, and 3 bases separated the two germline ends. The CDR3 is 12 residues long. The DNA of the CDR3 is TGTGCCAGCAGTTTAGAGGGAAACACCATATATTTT. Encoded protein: CASSLEGNTIYF. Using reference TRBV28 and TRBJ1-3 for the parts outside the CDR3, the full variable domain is DVKVTQSSRYLVKRTGEKVFLECVQDMDHENMFWYRQDPGLGLRLIYFSYDVKMKEKGDIPEGYSVSREKKERFSLILESASTNQTSMYLCASSLEGNTIYFGEGSWLTVV.

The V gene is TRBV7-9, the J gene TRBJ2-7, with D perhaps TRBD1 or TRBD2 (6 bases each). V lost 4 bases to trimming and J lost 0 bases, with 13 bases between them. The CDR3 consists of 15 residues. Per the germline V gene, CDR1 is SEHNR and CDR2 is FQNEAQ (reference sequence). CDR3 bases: TGTGCCAGCAGCTCCATCGGGGGCCACTCCTACGAGCAGTACTTC. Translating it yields CASSSIGGHSYEQYF. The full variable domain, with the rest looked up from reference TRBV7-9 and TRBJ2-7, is DTGVSQNPRHKITKRGQNVTFRCDPISEHNRLYWYRQTLGQGPEFLTYFQNEAQLEKSRLLSDRFSAERPKGSFSTLEIQRTEQGDSAMYLCASSSIGGHSYEQYFGPGTRLTVT.

CDR3 DNA: TGTGCCACCAGTGATCGGCCAGATACGCAGTATTTT. Translation gives CATSDRPDTQYF. This chain links TRBV24-1 with TRBJ2-3; D is undetermined. CDR3 size: 12 residues. Germline values: CDR1 KGHDR, CDR2 SFDVKD. V was trimmed by 3 bases and J by 4 bases, leaving 4 bases between them.

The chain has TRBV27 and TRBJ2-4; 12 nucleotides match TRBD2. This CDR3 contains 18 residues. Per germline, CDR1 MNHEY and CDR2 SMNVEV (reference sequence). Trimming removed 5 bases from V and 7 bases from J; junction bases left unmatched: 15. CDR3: CASSLLPSGGAGDNIQYF. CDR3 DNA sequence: TGTGCCAGCAGTCTCCTCCCTAGCGGGGGGGCCGGGGATAACATTCAGTACTTC.

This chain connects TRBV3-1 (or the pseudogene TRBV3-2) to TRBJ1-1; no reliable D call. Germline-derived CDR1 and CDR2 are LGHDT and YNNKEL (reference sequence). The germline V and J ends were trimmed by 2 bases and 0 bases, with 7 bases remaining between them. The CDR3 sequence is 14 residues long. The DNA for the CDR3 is TGTGCCAGCAGCCAACCGGGAATGAACACTGAAGCTTTCTTT. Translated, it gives CASSQPGMNTEAFF.

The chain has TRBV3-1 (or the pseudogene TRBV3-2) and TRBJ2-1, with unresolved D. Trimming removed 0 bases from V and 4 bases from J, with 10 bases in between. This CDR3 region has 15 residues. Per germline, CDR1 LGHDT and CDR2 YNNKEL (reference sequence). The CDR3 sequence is CASSQDPQDYNEQFF. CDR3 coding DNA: TGTGCCAGCAGCCAAGATCCCCAGGATTACAATGAGCAGTTCTTC.

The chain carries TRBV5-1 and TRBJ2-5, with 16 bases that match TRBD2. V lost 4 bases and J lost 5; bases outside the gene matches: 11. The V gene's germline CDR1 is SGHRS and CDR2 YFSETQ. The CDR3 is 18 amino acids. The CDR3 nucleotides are TGCGCCAGCAGCCTGCCGGGACTAGCGGGGGGGCCGGGGGAGACCCAGTACTTC. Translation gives CASSLPGLAGGPGETQYF.

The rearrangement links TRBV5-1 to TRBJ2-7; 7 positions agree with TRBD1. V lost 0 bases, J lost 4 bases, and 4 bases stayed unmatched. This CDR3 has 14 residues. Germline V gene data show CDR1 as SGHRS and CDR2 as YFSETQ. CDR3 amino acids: CASSLEGRGYEQYF. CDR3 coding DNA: TGCGCCAGCAGCTTGGAGGGCAGGGGGTACGAGCAGTACTTC.

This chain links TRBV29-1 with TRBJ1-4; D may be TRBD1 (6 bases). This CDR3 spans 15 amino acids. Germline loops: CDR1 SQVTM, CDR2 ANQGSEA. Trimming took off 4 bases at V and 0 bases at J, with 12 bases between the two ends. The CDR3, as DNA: TGCAGCGTTGCCTGGACAGTTGCAACTAATGAAAAACTGTTTTTT. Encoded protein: CSVAWTVATNEKLFF.

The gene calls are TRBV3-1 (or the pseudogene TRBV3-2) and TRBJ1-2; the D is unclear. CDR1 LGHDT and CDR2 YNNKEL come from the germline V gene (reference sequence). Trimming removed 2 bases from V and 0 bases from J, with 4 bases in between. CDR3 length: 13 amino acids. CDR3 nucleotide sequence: TGTGCCAGCAGCCAACGGACTAACTATGGCTACACCTTC. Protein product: CASSQRTNYGYTF.

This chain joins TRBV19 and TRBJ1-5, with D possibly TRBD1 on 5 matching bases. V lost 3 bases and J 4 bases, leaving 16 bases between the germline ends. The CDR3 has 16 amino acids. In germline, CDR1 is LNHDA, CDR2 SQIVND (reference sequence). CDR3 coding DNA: TGTGCCAGTAGTATTCGAGATCAGGGCTCGAATCAGCCCCAGCATTTT. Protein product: CASSIRDQGSNQPQHF.

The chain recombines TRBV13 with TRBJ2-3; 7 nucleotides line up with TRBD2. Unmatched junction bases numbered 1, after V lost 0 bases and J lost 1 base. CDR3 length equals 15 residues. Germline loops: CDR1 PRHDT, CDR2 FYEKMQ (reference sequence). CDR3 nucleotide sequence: TGTGCCAGCAGCTTAGGCCGGGGGGGCACAGATACGCAGTATTTT. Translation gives CASSLGRGGTDTQYF.

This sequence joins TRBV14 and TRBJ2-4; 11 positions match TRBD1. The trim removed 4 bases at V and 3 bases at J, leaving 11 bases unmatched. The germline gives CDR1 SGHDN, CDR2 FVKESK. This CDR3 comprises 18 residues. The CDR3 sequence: CASSPTQGQGELKNIQYF. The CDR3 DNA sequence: TGTGCCAGCAGCCCTACCCAGGGACAGGGGGAACTCAAAAACATTCAGTACTTC. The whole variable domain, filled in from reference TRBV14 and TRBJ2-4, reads EAGVTQFPSHSVIEKGQTVTLRCDPISGHDNLYWYRRVMGKEIKFLLHFVKESKQDESGMPNNRFLAERTGGTYSTLKVQPAELEDSGVYFCASSPTQGQGELKNIQYFGAGTRLSVL.

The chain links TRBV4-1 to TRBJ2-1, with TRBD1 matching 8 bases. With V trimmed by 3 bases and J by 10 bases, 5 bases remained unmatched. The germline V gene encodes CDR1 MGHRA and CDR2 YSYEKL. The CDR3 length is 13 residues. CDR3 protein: CASSQNRGTEQFF. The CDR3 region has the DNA TGCGCCAGCAGCCAGAACAGGGGGACGGAGCAGTTCTTC.

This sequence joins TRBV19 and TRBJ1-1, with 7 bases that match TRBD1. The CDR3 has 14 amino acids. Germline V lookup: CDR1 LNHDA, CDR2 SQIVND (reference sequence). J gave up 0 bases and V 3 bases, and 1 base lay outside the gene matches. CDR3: CASSMGQLNTEAFF. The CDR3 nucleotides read TGTGCCAGTAGTATGGGACAGCTGAACACTGAAGCTTTCTTT.

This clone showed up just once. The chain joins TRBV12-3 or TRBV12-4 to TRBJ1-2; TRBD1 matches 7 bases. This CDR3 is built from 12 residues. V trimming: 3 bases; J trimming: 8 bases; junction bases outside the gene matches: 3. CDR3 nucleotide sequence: TGTGCCAGCAGTTTCGACAGGGCCGGCTACACCTTC. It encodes CASSFDRAGYTF.